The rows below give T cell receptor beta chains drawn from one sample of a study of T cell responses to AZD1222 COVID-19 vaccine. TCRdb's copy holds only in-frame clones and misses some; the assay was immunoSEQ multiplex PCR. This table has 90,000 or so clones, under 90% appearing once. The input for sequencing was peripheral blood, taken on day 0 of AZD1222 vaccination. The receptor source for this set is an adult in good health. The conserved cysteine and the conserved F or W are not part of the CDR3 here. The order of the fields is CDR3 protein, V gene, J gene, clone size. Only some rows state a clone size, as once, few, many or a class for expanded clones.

CDR3aa: ASSPRATWEGNTIY; v_gene: TRBV4-2; j_gene: TRBJ1-3; abundance: NA
CDR3aa: ASSTLGLAEAF; v_gene: TRBV12-3/TRBV12-4; j_gene: TRBJ1-1; abundance: NA
CDR3aa: ASSSGGDQAGSYEQY; v_gene: TRBV7-8; j_gene: TRBJ2-7; abundance: NA
CDR3aa: ASSPELSGANVLT; v_gene: TRBV19; j_gene: TRBJ2-6; abundance: NA
CDR3aa: ASSVGTGPYEQY; v_gene: TRBV9; j_gene: TRBJ2-7; abundance: once
CDR3aa: SVAGPYEQY; v_gene: TRBV29-1; j_gene: TRBJ2-7; abundance: once
CDR3aa: SVGWASRGEQF; v_gene: TRBV29-1; j_gene: TRBJ2-1; abundance: NA
CDR3aa: ASGLPPIPGALHGYT; v_gene: TRBV12-5; j_gene: TRBJ1-2; abundance: NA
CDR3aa: ASSFLTGPEDTQY; v_gene: TRBV5-1; j_gene: TRBJ2-3; abundance: NA
CDR3aa: ASGVGNQPQH; v_gene: TRBV12-3/TRBV12-4; j_gene: TRBJ1-5; abundance: NA
CDR3aa: ASRWDKDGYT; v_gene: TRBV6-5; j_gene: TRBJ1-2; abundance: NA
CDR3aa: ATSRGDTNTEAF; v_gene: TRBV15; j_gene: TRBJ1-1; abundance: NA
CDR3aa: ASSPGLRYGYT; v_gene: TRBV18; j_gene: TRBJ1-2; abundance: NA
CDR3aa: ASSVGVDNEQF; v_gene: TRBV3-1/TRBV3-2; j_gene: TRBJ2-1; abundance: few
CDR3aa: ASRIPRGGKDTQY; v_gene: TRBV27; j_gene: TRBJ2-3; abundance: NA
CDR3aa: ASSAPGQSMNTEAF; v_gene: TRBV2; j_gene: TRBJ1-1; abundance: NA
CDR3aa: ASSFTGVNTEAF; v_gene: TRBV27; j_gene: TRBJ1-1; abundance: few
CDR3aa: ASSVLGGYQETQY; v_gene: TRBV9; j_gene: TRBJ2-5; abundance: NA
CDR3aa: ASSYASGSYNSPLH; v_gene: TRBV6-5; j_gene: TRBJ1-6; abundance: NA
CDR3aa: ASSYGPSNQPQH; v_gene: TRBV6-5; j_gene: TRBJ1-5; abundance: NA
CDR3aa: ASSISNGEKLF; v_gene: TRBV19; j_gene: TRBJ1-4; abundance: NA
CDR3aa: ASSLSWTDTQY; v_gene: TRBV27; j_gene: TRBJ2-3; abundance: NA
CDR3aa: ASQAVGETQY; v_gene: TRBV2; j_gene: TRBJ2-5; abundance: few
CDR3aa: ASIPGGYGYT; v_gene: TRBV21-1; j_gene: TRBJ1-2; abundance: NA
CDR3aa: ASSLDPGNYGYT; v_gene: TRBV5-1; j_gene: TRBJ1-2; abundance: NA
CDR3aa: ASSALGAEAF; v_gene: TRBV7-2; j_gene: TRBJ1-1; abundance: NA
CDR3aa: ASGQGTIEQF; v_gene: TRBV11-2; j_gene: TRBJ2-1; abundance: NA
CDR3aa: ASSLARGLGSGANVLT; v_gene: TRBV7-9; j_gene: TRBJ2-6; abundance: NA
CDR3aa: ASSKARATTEAF; v_gene: TRBV19; j_gene: TRBJ1-1; abundance: NA
CDR3aa: ASSQGRGHMNTEAF; v_gene: TRBV4-1; j_gene: TRBJ1-1; abundance: NA
CDR3aa: ASSLIPDRSYEQY; v_gene: TRBV7-2; j_gene: TRBJ2-7; abundance: NA
CDR3aa: AWSSGGYT; v_gene: TRBV30; j_gene: TRBJ1-2; abundance: NA
CDR3aa: ASSVAGGATDTQY; v_gene: TRBV6-4; j_gene: TRBJ2-3; abundance: NA
CDR3aa: ASSMRTGGYT; v_gene: TRBV19; j_gene: TRBJ1-2; abundance: NA
CDR3aa: ASSRTGTLGYT; v_gene: TRBV12-3/TRBV12-4; j_gene: TRBJ1-2; abundance: NA
CDR3aa: ASSAASVSGGGDEQY; v_gene: TRBV9; j_gene: TRBJ2-7; abundance: NA
CDR3aa: ASSPPWPGLYGYT; v_gene: TRBV7-9; j_gene: TRBJ1-2; abundance: few
CDR3aa: ASEADRGANTEAF; v_gene: TRBV30; j_gene: TRBJ1-1; abundance: NA
CDR3aa: ASRLAGGTYEQY; v_gene: TRBV6-5; j_gene: TRBJ2-7; abundance: NA
CDR3aa: ASSPQRWTKNIQY; v_gene: TRBV19; j_gene: TRBJ2-4; abundance: NA
CDR3aa: ASIFGDLGELF; v_gene: TRBV5-5; j_gene: TRBJ2-2; abundance: NA
CDR3aa: ASRADRGYGYT; v_gene: TRBV19; j_gene: TRBJ1-2; abundance: NA
CDR3aa: ASSHGGHTAYEQY; v_gene: TRBV7-2; j_gene: TRBJ2-7; abundance: NA
CDR3aa: ASSQLPQDTQY; v_gene: TRBV4-3; j_gene: TRBJ2-3; abundance: NA
CDR3aa: SVAGVLFNEQF; v_gene: TRBV29-1; j_gene: TRBJ2-1; abundance: NA
CDR3aa: ASSQDISTVQPQH; v_gene: TRBV4-1; j_gene: TRBJ1-5; abundance: NA
CDR3aa: ASSPRAVGEQY; v_gene: TRBV19; j_gene: TRBJ2-7; abundance: NA
CDR3aa: ARGGLNTEAF; v_gene: TRBV30; j_gene: TRBJ1-1; abundance: NA
CDR3aa: ASSREFLAQRNIQY; v_gene: TRBV19; j_gene: TRBJ2-4; abundance: NA
CDR3aa: ASSRVGGNQPQH; v_gene: TRBV19; j_gene: TRBJ1-5; abundance: few
CDR3aa: ASSVVQGAFGNQPQH; v_gene: TRBV6-1; j_gene: TRBJ1-5; abundance: NA
CDR3aa: ASSLKGQGRGYT; v_gene: TRBV5-8; j_gene: TRBJ1-2; abundance: NA
CDR3aa: ASSSGQGESPLH; v_gene: TRBV7-8; j_gene: TRBJ1-6; abundance: NA